These 30 T cell receptor beta chains were sequenced from one sample in a study of OX40 agonist ivuxolimab in advanced cancers. Assay: immunoSEQ multiplex PCR; the TCRdb copy retains only in-frame clones and omits some. The table records 75,000 to 85,000 clones, around 87% of them present only once. Sequenced here: CD4+ or CD8+ T cells sorted from blood, sampled in a trial of the OX40 agonist ivuxolimab. These receptors all stem from an adult with an advanced solid tumor such as melanoma, head and neck, liver or kidney cancer.

The chain couples TRBV19 to TRBJ1-5; tentative D call: TRBD1 (5 bases). Germline V gene data show CDR1 as LNHDA and CDR2 as SQIVND (reference sequence). V was pared by 1 base and J by 7 bases, with 11 bases between. This CDR3 spans 14 amino acids. In nucleotides, the CDR3 is TGTGCCAGTAGTATAGTGGGGGATGGACAGCCCCAGCATTTT. Protein sequence: CASSIVGDGQPQHF.

J is TRBJ2-7 and V is TRBV7-2; unclear D gene. Germline CDR1 reads SGHTA; CDR2 reads FQGNSA. Trimming shortened V by 1 base and J by 2 bases, and 9 bases separated the two germline ends. This CDR3 comprises 14 residues. CDR3: CASSLDPPPYEQYF. DNA of the CDR3: TGTGCCAGCAGCTTAGACCCACCCCCCTACGAGCAGTACTTC. The complete variable domain, with remaining parts taken from reference TRBV7-2 and TRBJ2-7, reads GAGVSQSPSNKVTEKGKDVELRCDPISGHTALYWYRQSLGQGLEFLIYFQGNSAPDKSGLPSDRFSAERTGGSVSTLTIQRTQQEDSAVYLCASSLDPPPYEQYFGPGTRLTVT.

This chain joins TRBV19 and TRBJ1-4; a weak D match, TRBD1 (5 bases). With 3 bases removed from V and 7 bases from J, the gap between germline ends came to 21 bases. CDR3 length: 17 residues. Germline CDR1 reads LNHDA; CDR2 reads SQIVND (reference sequence). The chain's CDR3 is CASSILRGTDSSEKLFF. The CDR3 region has the DNA TGTGCCAGTAGTATTCTACGCGGGACTGATAGCAGTGAAAAACTGTTTTTT.

The V call is TRBV4-2, the J call TRBJ1-1; 8 bases are a match to TRBD1. This CDR3 is built from 14 residues. From germline, CDR1 is LGHNA and CDR2 YNFKEQ. Trimming at V came to 4 bases and at J to 2 bases, leaving 3 bases not matched to a gene. The CDR3 loop is CASSRGQGNTEAFF. The CDR3 DNA reads as TGTGCCAGCAGCCGCGGACAGGGCAACACTGAAGCTTTCTTT.

The chain recombines TRBV5-6 with TRBJ2-5, with D possibly TRBD1 on 6 matching bases. V was pared by 5 bases and J by 2 bases, with 10 bases between. Germline V gene sequence: CDR1 SGHDT, CDR2 YYEEEE. The CDR3 runs to 13 residues. CDR3 loop: CASRKQGQETQYF. CDR3 sequence (DNA): TGTGCCAGCAGAAAACAGGGACAAGAGACCCAGTACTTC.

J is TRBJ2-3 and V is TRBV18; tentatively, D is TRBD1 (6 bases). V gave up 2 bases and J gave up 0 bases, with 9 bases separating them. CDR1 KGHSH and CDR2 LQKENI come from the germline V gene. This CDR3 region has 15 residues. For the CDR3, the DNA is TGTGCCAGCTCACCAAATGGACAGAGCACAGATACGCAGTATTTT. Protein product: CASSPNGQSTDTQYF.

The chain has TRBV18 and TRBJ2-3; TRBD2 matches at 7 bases. The J segment lost 1 base and the V segment lost 2 bases, leaving 6 bases of the junction unmatched. CDR3 length: 16 residues. Per germline, CDR1 KGHSH and CDR2 LQKENI. CDR3 sequence reads: CASSPGAGVGTDTQYF. CDR3 nucleotides: TGTGCCAGCTCACCAGGGGCGGGGGTCGGCACAGATACGCAGTATTTT.

This rearrangement joins TRBV29-1 to TRBJ1-2, with 7 bases fitting TRBD1. The V and J ends lost 4 bases and 8 bases, in that order; junction bases with no gene match: 7. CDR3 length equals 12 residues. The germline V gene encodes CDR1 SQVTM and CDR2 ANQGSEA. CDR3 nucleotide sequence: TGCAGCGTTGGACAGGGAGGTAGCGGCTACACCTTC. It encodes CSVGQGGSGYTF.

V usage is TRBV11-3 and J usage is TRBJ2-1; 9 nucleotides line up with TRBD2. V was clipped by 1 base and J by 8 bases; unmatched bases: 6. CDR3 length: 15 residues. The V gene's germline CDR1 is SGHNT and CDR2 YENEEA. The CDR3 protein is CASSLGAGGPYEQFF. Here the CDR3 DNA reads TGTGCCAGCAGCTTAGGGGCGGGAGGGCCCTATGAGCAGTTCTTC.

This chain links TRBV5-1 with TRBJ2-3; 16 nucleotides agree with TRBD2. The CDR3 has 16 residues. With 3 bases clipped from V and 4 bases from J, the junction kept 2 bases outside the gene matches. Germline V lookup: CDR1 SGHRS, CDR2 YFSETQ. CDR3 coding DNA: TGCGCCAGCAGCTCGGGACTAGCGGGAGGGCCAGATACGCAGTATTTT. The encoded protein is CASSSGLAGGPDTQYF.

This chain uses TRBV29-1 with TRBJ2-7; D tentatively reads TRBD1 or TRBD2 (5 bases each). With 2 bases removed from V and 3 bases from J, the gap between germline ends came to 26 bases. This CDR3 spans 18 amino acids. Germline lookup yields CDR1 SQVTM and CDR2 ANQGSEA. The chain's CDR3 is CSVEPGPGRIGSGYEQYF. CDR3 coding DNA: TGCAGCGTTGAACCCGGGCCGGGACGCATAGGGAGCGGCTACGAGCAGTACTTC.

The chain joins TRBV28 to TRBJ2-1; D might be TRBD1 or TRBD2, each matching 5 bases. The V gene's germline CDR1 is MDHEN and CDR2 SYDVKM. This CDR3 spans 17 amino acids. V was shortened by 8 bases and J by 2 bases, with 22 bases between the two germline ends. This CDR3 reads CASPPNSVGVPYNEQFF. DNA of the CDR3: TGTGCCAGCCCGCCGAATAGCGTGGGGGTCCCCTACAATGAGCAGTTCTTC.

CDR3 residues: CASFSRGLGEQFF. The CDR3 DNA is TGTGCCAGCTTCAGCCGGGGGTTGGGTGAGCAGTTCTTC. The rearrangement links TRBV6-5 to TRBJ2-1; a possible D gene is TRBD2 (6 bases). Germline V CDR1 and CDR2: MNHEY, SVGAGI. Trimming cost V 8 bases and J 9 bases, with 17 bases left between them. There are 13 residues in the CDR3.

This sequence joins TRBV2 and TRBJ2-5, with D perhaps TRBD1 (6 bases). Germline V CDR1 and CDR2: SNHLY, FYNNEI. V was pared by 8 bases and J by 5 bases, with 15 bases between. The CDR3 sequence is 13 residues long. CDR3 loop: CASQRQVRETQYF. CDR3 sequence (DNA): TGTGCCAGCCAGAGACAGGTTCGGGAGACCCAGTACTTC.

V gene TRBV7-9 combines with J gene TRBJ2-7; 14 nucleotides align to TRBD2. This CDR3 is built from 17 residues. Germline V gene sequence: CDR1 SEHNR, CDR2 FQNEAQ (reference sequence). V lost 1 base, J lost 6 bases, and 8 bases stayed unmatched. CDR3 in DNA: TGTGCCAGCAGCTTAGGGTCCGGGACTAGCGGGAGTTCCGAGCAGTACTTC. Translation gives CASSLGSGTSGSSEQYF.

The chain is built from TRBV19 and TRBJ2-7; 11 nucleotides match TRBD2. This CDR3 has 15 amino acids. The trim removed 4 bases at V and 6 bases at J, leaving 8 bases unmatched. In germline, CDR1 is LNHDA, CDR2 SQIVND (reference sequence). This CDR3 reads CASSTVAGGRVEQYF. The CDR3 DNA sequence: TGTGCCAGTAGTACCGTAGCGGGAGGGAGGGTCGAGCAGTACTTC.

V usage is TRBV10-3 and J usage is TRBJ1-5; D unclear. The CDR3 sequence is 14 residues long. V shed 0 bases and J shed 1 base, with 4 bases lying between them. The V gene's germline CDR1 is ENHRY and CDR2 SYGVKD. The CDR3 coding sequence is TGTGCCATCAGTGAGTCGATAAGCAATCAGCCCCAGCATTTT. Its protein product is CAISESISNQPQHF.

This clone was seen once. This chain joins TRBV5-1 and TRBJ2-3, with 12 bases aligning to TRBD2. Germline V gene lookup returns CDR1 SGHRS and CDR2 YFSETQ. The CDR3 is 16 amino acids. V lost 3 bases and J lost 4; bases outside the gene matches: 6. DNA of the CDR3: TGCGCCAGCAGCTCCGGGACTAGCGGGTTCGCAGATACGCAGTATTTT. Its translation: CASSSGTSGFADTQYF.

The V gene is TRBV6-5, the J gene TRBJ1-5, with a tentative D call TRBD1 (5 bases). V was cut by 8 bases and J by 0 bases, with 14 bases left in between. The CDR3 consists of 15 residues. The germline gives CDR1 MNHEY, CDR2 SVGAGI. The CDR3 coding sequence is TGTGCCAGCCAGAGGGGAGGGGATAGCAATCAGCCCCAGCATTTT. Amino acids: CASQRGGDSNQPQHF.

The rearrangement joins TRBV9 to TRBJ1-3; no reliable D call. Per germline, CDR1 SGDLS and CDR2 YYNGEE. The CDR3 length is 14 residues. The V gene lost 3 bases and the J gene lost 0 bases, with 7 bases spanning the gap. As DNA, the CDR3 is TGTGCCAGCAGCGACGACACCTCTGGAAACACCATATATTTT. Amino acid sequence: CASSDDTSGNTIYF. Together with reference TRBV9 and TRBJ1-3, the CDR3 gives the full variable domain: DSGVTQTPKHLITATGQRVTLRCSPRSGDLSVYWYQQSLDQGLQFLIQYYNGEERAKGNILERFSAQQFPDLHSELNLSSLELGDSALYFCASSDDTSGNTIYFGEGSWLTVV.

The rearrangement links TRBV4-3 to TRBJ2-1, with TRBD2 matching over 9 bases. CDR1 LGHNA and CDR2 YSLEER come from the germline V gene. The CDR3 contains 20 residues. Unmatched junction bases numbered 16, after V lost 0 bases and J lost 4 bases. The CDR3, as DNA: TGCGCCAGCAGCCAAGATCTGGGTAGCGGGGGTTTAAGAGGGTACAATGAGCAGTTCTTC. Translating it yields CASSQDLGSGGLRGYNEQFF.

The genes are TRBV6-5 and TRBJ2-5; 9 positions match TRBD2. Germline CDR1 is MNHEY and CDR2 is SVGAGI. The CDR3 has 15 amino acids. V was clipped by 6 bases and J by 4 bases; unmatched bases: 9. The CDR3 DNA follows: TGTGCCAGCAGACAGCCGCTAGCGGGACGAGAGACCCAGTACTTC. Translation gives CASRQPLAGRETQYF.

The V call is TRBV10-1, the J call TRBJ1-5; maybe TRBD1 (6 bases). The germline gives CDR1 WNHNN, CDR2 SYGVQD (reference sequence). V was shortened by 8 bases and J by 0 bases, with 23 bases between the two germline ends. CDR3 length: 18 amino acids. The CDR3 DNA reads TGCGCCAGCGAGGGGGGATACCTGCACCGGTATAGCAATCAGCCCCAGCATTTT. Translating gives CASEGGYLHRYSNQPQHF.

The CDR3 is CASSLAKTGTGSPTAYF. CDR3 nucleotides: TGTGCCAGCAGCTTAGCTAAGACGGGGACAGGATCTCCGACCGCGTACTTC. V is TRBV7-8 and J is TRBJ2-7; TRBD1 aligns across 8 bases. Losses at the gene ends were 0 bases for V and 12 bases for J; bases not matched to a gene: 19. This CDR3 is 17 amino acids long. From germline, CDR1 is SGHVS and CDR2 FQNEAQ.

The chain has TRBV7-7 and TRBJ2-2; 10 bases fit TRBD1. The CDR3 covers 15 residues. Germline CDR1 SSHAT, CDR2 FNYEAQ (reference sequence). The trim removed 5 bases at V and 7 bases at J, leaving 7 bases unmatched. In DNA form, the CDR3 reads TGTGCCAGCAGCCCACGGACAGGGGGTGTCGGGGAGCTGTTTTTT. This gives the protein CASSPRTGGVGELFF.

V gene TRBV19 combines with J gene TRBJ1-5; D ambiguous. The CDR3 is 11 amino acids. Germline-derived CDR1 and CDR2 are LNHDA and SQIVND (reference sequence). The V end was cut by 5 bases, the J end by 12 bases, with 11 bases between. The CDR3 loop reads CASSLSNLQHF. The CDR3 DNA reads as TGTGCCAGTAGTTTAAGCAATCTCCAGCATTTT.

This clone was seen only a few times. The chain couples TRBV2 to TRBJ2-7; 7 bases are shared with TRBD1. Germline trimming cut 6 bases from V and 3 bases from J; bases unmatched to any gene: 5. The CDR3 has 13 amino acids. Germline CDR1 reads SNHLY; CDR2 reads FYNNEI. CDR3 amino acids: CASSRDSYYEQYF. Written as DNA, the CDR3 is TGTGCCAGCAGCCGGGACAGCTACTACGAGCAGTACTTC.

DNA of the CDR3: TGTGCCAGCAGTTTACTGGGGACGCCCCCCGAGCAGTTCTTC. Its translation: CASSLLGTPPEQFF. This chain connects TRBV27 to TRBJ2-1, with D perhaps assigned TRBD1 or TRBD2 (5 bases each). The CDR3 spans 14 residues. Trimming shortened V by 2 bases and J by 10 bases, and 15 bases separated the two germline ends. Germline V gives CDR1 MNHEY, CDR2 SMNVEV (reference sequence).

This chain uses TRBV27 with TRBJ1-1; no clear D gene. The CDR3 loop spans 14 amino acids. Germline lookup yields CDR1 MNHEY and CDR2 SMNVEV (reference sequence). Trimming removed 10 bases from V and 1 base from J, with 16 bases in between. CDR3 nucleotides: TGTGCCACCTCGTTAACCGCGGGGAACACTGAAGCTTTCTTT. Amino acid sequence: CATSLTAGNTEAFF.

The chain employs TRBV6-6 and TRBJ2-3; D perhaps matches TRBD2 (6 bases). Germline loops: CDR1 MNHNY, CDR2 SVGAGI (reference sequence). Trimming pared 5 bases from V and 0 bases from J, leaving 15 bases between. The CDR3 spans 16 residues. CDR3 in DNA: TGTGCCAGCAGTCGCGGTGGGCTAGCGAGCACAGATACGCAGTATTTT. It translates to CASSRGGLASTDTQYF.